This T cell receptor beta chain was profiled in a study of OX40 agonist ivuxolimab in advanced cancers. Describing the broader study: Ivuxolimab, which targeted the costimulatory receptor OX40 (CD134), was an agonistic, fully human IgG2 monoclonal antibody. Intravenous ivuxolimab was administered to patients every 2 weeks at six dose levels: 0.01, 0.1, 0.3, 1.5, 3 and 10 mg/kg. Of the 50 to 55 dose-escalation patients, hepatocellular carcinoma was present in about 20, melanoma in some 15, renal cell carcinoma in 9 and head and neck cancer in 9. A male proportion of 75% to 85% and a mean age of roughly 58 years, ranging from 23 to 79, were recorded for the dose-escalation cohort. Patients were allowed to have had prior anti-PD-1, anti-PD-L1 or anti-CTLA-4 therapy, and 40% of the dose-escalation patients had previously received checkpoint inhibitors. Partial responses occurred in three dose-escalation patients, of whom one had hepatocellular carcinoma and two had cutaneous melanoma. Peripheral TCRbeta sequencing was intended to test whether TCR sequence diversity was altered and clonal T-cell expansion was caused by ivuxolimab. The monotherapy dose-escalation portion (N ≈ 50 patients) of the phase I ivuxolimab trial is reported in the paper. Overall study results and their limits: In the 0.1-3.0 mg/kg groups, partial responders had among the lowest normalized peripheral clonal expansion, particularly in CD8+ T cells. Which antigens the clonally expanded peripheral T cells were specific for was not determined. After ivuxolimab, expanded clones were on average more numerous among CD8+ T cells than among CD4+ T cells. At doses of 0.1 to 3.0 mg/kg, clonal expansion of both CD4+ and CD8+ blood T cells was observed from baseline to week 6. Low levels of normalized T-cell clonal expansion were also seen in some nonresponding patients.

Of note for this clone: This clone's antigen is unknown. No per-base quality is available; no much larger clone lies one base away.

Genomic DNA was extracted from sorted cells for sequencing of the TCRbeta CDR3 region. TCRbeta CDR3 regions were sequenced using the immunoSEQ Assay. TCRdb re-hosts the immuneACCESS table, in-frame sequences only. Its copies lack some clones; in the studies checked, an unresolved V gene accounts for under half of them, and the cause for the rest is not known. The table for this sample lists 30,000 to 40,000 clones; about four fifths of them were counted only once. The ten biggest clones cover 9.5% to 10% of the sample. Patients with a history of autoimmune disease or receiving systemic immunosuppression were excluded from the trial. Peripheral blood for TCR sequencing was collected from all dose cohorts at baseline, on cycle 4 day 1, and on cycle 7 day 1. The samples were drawn from a first-in-human, open-label, multicenter phase I dose-escalation trial of ivuxolimab. Adults with locally advanced or metastatic melanoma, renal cell, hepatocellular, or head and neck squamous cell carcinoma were enrolled in the trial. Before TCR sequencing, CD4+ T cells and CD8+ T cells were sorted from peripheral blood as separate populations.

Reading the germline V gene (reference sequence) gives CDR1 LNHDA and CDR2 SQIVND. Counted from cysteine to phenylalanine, this CDR3 has 14 amino acids. The read is trimmed to its CDR3 DNA, 42 bases read in frame from base 1. At the junction V is shortened by 9 bases and J by 0 bases; bases outside the gene matches: 6. The TCR originated in an adult with an advanced solid tumor such as melanoma, head and neck, liver or kidney cancer. This sample comprised CD4+ or CD8+ T cells sorted from blood, obtained in a trial of the OX40 agonist ivuxolimab. The sequence joins TRBV19 to TRBJ2-5, and TRBD1 matches 8 of the central bases. The bases are TGTGCCAGCCGGGACAGGTCATACCAAGAGACCCAGTACTTC. Translated, it reads CASRDRSYQETQYF.